This TCR beta chain is from a study of CD4 T cells in relation to SARS-CoV-2 and coronaviruses. On this clone itself: Its antigen remains unknown.

The CDR3 extends over 12 amino acids. V dropped 6 bases and J dropped 0 bases, with 4 bases sitting between them. Germline V CDR1 and CDR2: MNHEY, SVGAGI. Before the COVID-19 pandemic, during about 2011-2019, CD4+ T cells were taken from unexposed donors. The cells were cultured for 9 to 11 days before CD4+ T cells were isolated. This table comes from immunoSEQ multiplex PCR, and its TCRdb copy is limited to in-frame clones, with some not included. This table has 15,000 to 20,000 clones, under 85% appearing once. The TCR originated in a human donor in good health. Sequenced sample: CD4+ T cells from PBMCs, cultured in vitro. V and J are TRBV6-5 and TRBJ2-3; no reliable D call. The CDR3: CASSGSTDTQYF. As DNA, the CDR3 is TGTGCCAGCAGCGGGAGCACAGATACGCAGTATTTT.